This TCR beta chain is from a study of cytotoxic CD8 clonotypes in ibrutinib-treated CLL. Whole-study context: The taking of response samples occurred after a median 12 months of treatment, with a range of 6 to 36. Study observations and caveats: Sampling time points were not equivalent between sustained-remission and progressing patients. Treatment left the uncommon public clonotypes either contracted or stable in frequency.

Between the trimmed V and J ends, which lost 2 bases and 6 bases, there was a span of 13 bases. The CDR3 length is 14 residues. The germline CDR1 and CDR2 sequences are SNHLY and FYNNEI. On this clone: Its antigen is unknown.

Assay: immunoSEQ multiplex PCR; the TCRdb copy retains only in-frame clones and omits some. The sample yields 11,000 to 15,000 clones, 64% seen once. Here the sequenced sample was PBMCs, taken before ibrutinib treatment. This clonotype was sampled from a human donor with chronic lymphocytic leukemia. The chain uses TRBV2 and TRBJ1-2; D uncertain. CDR3 coding DNA: TGTGCCAGCAGTGAAAATGCCGGGTGGAATGGCTACACCTTC. The encoded protein is CASSENAGWNGYTF.